Below are 6 T cell receptor beta chains sequenced from a single sample in a study of beta chain features in type 1 diabetes. Sequencing targeted expressed TCRB transcripts, as all isolated RNA had been reverse transcribed. TCRdb's table, derived via immunoSEQ multiplex PCR, lists solely in-frame clones and lacks some. The sample carries 200,000 to 300,000 clones, 27% recorded once. The sample was central memory CD4+ T cells from blood. These receptor sequences come from a young man in good health.

This clone was found a few times. DNA for the CDR3: TGTGCCAGCACCGCGACTAGACTGCCTACTCAGTTCTTC. This codes for CASTATRLPTQFF. The chain employs TRBV11-3 and TRBJ2-1, with D possibly matching TRBD2 (6 bases). V lost 7 bases, J lost 13 bases, and 20 bases lay in between. Germline CDR1 SGHNT, CDR2 YENEEA. The CDR3 runs to 13 residues.

This clone was recorded once. The chain combines TRBV12-5 with TRBJ1-5; D not resolved. This CDR3 is built from 13 residues. Trimming left V 1 base short and J 5 bases short, with 6 bases between. The V gene's germline CDR1 is LGHNT and CDR2 FRNRAP. The CDR3 spells CASGLDGYQPQHF. DNA of the CDR3: TGTGCTAGTGGTTTGGACGGTTATCAGCCCCAGCATTTT.

The chain is built from TRBV6-1 and TRBJ1-6; D perhaps matches TRBD1 (6 bases). Deletions cut 4 bases from V and 6 bases from J, with 16 bases between. Germline loops: CDR1 MNHNS, CDR2 SASEGT. The CDR3 runs 16 residues. CDR3 DNA sequence: TGTGCCAGCAGTGCGACAGGTGGCATGGGTAATTCACCCCTCCACTTT. It is translated as CASSATGGMGNSPLHF.

This clone was observed a few times. CDR3 in DNA: TGTGCCAGCAGTTCCGGGAGACAGCCCCAGCATTTT. Residues: CASSSGRQPQHF. The genes are TRBV28 and TRBJ1-5; no firm D call. Trimming cost V 4 bases and J 7 bases, with 8 bases left between them. Germline CDR1 is MDHEN and CDR2 is SYDVKM. The CDR3 spans 12 residues. The complete variable domain, with remaining parts taken from reference TRBV28 and TRBJ1-5, reads DVKVTQSSRYLVKRTGEKVFLECVQDMDHENMFWYRQDPGLGLRLIYFSYDVKMKEKGDIPEGYSVSREKKERFSLILESASTNQTSMYLCASSSGRQPQHFGDGTRLSIL.

This clone was seen at least ten times. J is TRBJ2-7 and V is TRBV7-9, with D possibly being TRBD2 (5 bases). CDR1 is SEHNR and CDR2 is FQNEAQ in the germline V gene (reference sequence). CDR3 size: 12 residues. The germline V and J ends were trimmed by 5 bases and 10 bases, with 15 bases remaining between them. The CDR3 nucleotides are TGTGCCAGCAGCCTCGAACTAGGTTCCCAGTACTTC. It is translated as CASSLELGSQYF.

The gene calls are TRBV4-3 and TRBJ2-1, with 8 bases identical to TRBD2. J lost 12 bases, V lost 3 bases, and 13 bases had no gene match. Per the germline V gene, CDR1 is LGHNA and CDR2 is YSLEER. This CDR3 has 15 residues. The CDR3 DNA sequence: TGCGCCAGCAGCCAGCGGTGGGGGAGCGGGAGTGGGCAGTTCTTC. Translation gives CASSQRWGSGSGQFF.